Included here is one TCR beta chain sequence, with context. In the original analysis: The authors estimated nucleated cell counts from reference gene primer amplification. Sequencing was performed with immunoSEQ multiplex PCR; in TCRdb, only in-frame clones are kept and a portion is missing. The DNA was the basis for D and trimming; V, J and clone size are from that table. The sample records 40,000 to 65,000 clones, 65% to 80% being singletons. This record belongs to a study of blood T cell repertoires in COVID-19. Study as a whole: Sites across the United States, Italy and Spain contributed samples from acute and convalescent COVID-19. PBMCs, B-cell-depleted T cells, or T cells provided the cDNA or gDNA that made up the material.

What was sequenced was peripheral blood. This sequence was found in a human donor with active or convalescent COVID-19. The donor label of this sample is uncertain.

The CDR3 DNA follows: TGTGCCAGCAGCTCAGGGACTCGAGGTCTCTCCTACGAGCAGTACTTC. Its translation: CASSSGTRGLSYEQYF. This sequence joins TRBV6-2 or TRBV6-3 and TRBJ2-7; TRBD2 is a possible D gene (6 bases). V gave up 6 bases and J gave up 0 bases, with 18 bases separating them. CDR1 is MNHEY, CDR2 SVGEGT, per germline. The CDR3 totals 16 residues.